The clone carrying this T cell receptor beta chain was detected ten times or more. This entry belongs to a study of T cell repertoires in cytomegalovirus infection. Trimming took off 0 bases at V and 0 bases at J, with 9 bases between the two ends. The CDR3 spans 17 residues. CDR1 and CDR2 from the germline V gene are SGHDN and FVKESK. TCRdb fed the reads into MiXCR, producing one record per CDR3 protein. The table lists 150,000 to 200,000 distinct CDR3 sequences, roughly 27% of them singletons, with roughly 29% in the top ten. The clonotype was recovered from a human donor in good health (CMV status not recorded). Some clones in this sample may be carry-over from other donors' samples. The sequenced sample consisted of PBMCs. The chain recombines TRBV14 with TRBJ1-6, with D hard to call. DNA of the CDR3: TGTGCCAGCAGCCAAGAGGAAGGGAGCTCCTATAATTCACCCCTCCACTTT. Its protein is CASSQEEGSSYNSPLHF.